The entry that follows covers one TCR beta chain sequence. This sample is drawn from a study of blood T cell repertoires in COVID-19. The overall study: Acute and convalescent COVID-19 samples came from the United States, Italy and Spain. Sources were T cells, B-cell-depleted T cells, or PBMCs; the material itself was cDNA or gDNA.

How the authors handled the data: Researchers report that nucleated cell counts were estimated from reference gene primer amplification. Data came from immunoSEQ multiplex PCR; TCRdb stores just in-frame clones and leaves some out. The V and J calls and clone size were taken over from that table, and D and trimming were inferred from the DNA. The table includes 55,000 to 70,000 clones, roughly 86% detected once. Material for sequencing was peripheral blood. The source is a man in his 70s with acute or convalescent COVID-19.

Written as DNA, the CDR3 is TGCAGCGTTGAGGGAAGCAGGGGCTCTAACTATGGCTACACCTTC. The encoded protein is CSVEGSRGSNYGYTF. V and J are TRBV29-1 and TRBJ1-2; TRBD1 might be the D (6 bases). V lost 3 bases to trimming and J lost 0 bases, with 14 bases between them. The CDR3 sequence is 15 residues long. Per germline, CDR1 SQVTM and CDR2 ANQGSEA.